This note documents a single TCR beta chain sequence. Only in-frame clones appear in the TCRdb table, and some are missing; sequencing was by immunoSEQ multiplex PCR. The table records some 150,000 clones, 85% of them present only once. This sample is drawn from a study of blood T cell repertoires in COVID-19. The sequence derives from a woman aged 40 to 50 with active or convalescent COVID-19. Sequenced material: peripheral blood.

The DNA of the CDR3 is TGTGCCAGCGGTAGCGGGAGCGAAGCTAGCACAGATACGCAGTATTTT. Its protein is CASGSGSEASTDTQYF. The chain uses TRBV27 and TRBJ2-3; the match to TRBD2 covers 9 bases. The CDR3 spans 16 residues. J gave up 0 bases and V 8 bases, and 9 bases lay outside the gene matches. Germline V lookup: CDR1 MNHEY, CDR2 SMNVEV (reference sequence).